This TCR beta chain emerged from a study of T cell repertoires in cytomegalovirus infection. From the reads, TCRdb called clonotypes with MiXCR, one entry per CDR3 protein. Among approximately 250,000 distinct CDR3 sequences listed, approximately 22% were seen once. V was clipped by 3 bases and J by 10 bases, with 21 bases between them. Germline V lookup: CDR1 LNHDA, CDR2 SQIVND (reference sequence). The CDR3 is 15 residues long. This clonotype was seen a few times. This chain links TRBV19 with TRBJ1-1, with a tentative D call TRBD1 (5 bases). Sample: CD8+ T cells from PBMCs. This receptor was identified in a human donor in good health (CMV status not recorded). Some clones in this sample may be carry-over from other donors' samples. The CDR3: CASSMSRGNTQGAFF. CDR3 DNA sequence: TGTGCCAGTAGTATGAGCCGGGGCAACACCCAAGGAGCTTTCTTT. The variable domain in full, completed from reference TRBV19 and TRBJ1-1, reads DGGITQSPKYLFRKEGQNVTLSCEQNLNHDAMYWYRQDPGQGLRLIYYSQIVNDFQKGDIAEGYSVSREKKESFPLTVTSAQKNPTAFYLCASSMSRGNTQGAFFGQGTRLTVV.